This TCR beta chain came from a study of OX40 agonist ivuxolimab in advanced cancers. Turning to the study itself: Three patients, one with hepatocellular carcinoma and two with cutaneous melanoma, responded partially.

Study observations and caveats: Clonal expansion was among the lowest in partial responders at 0.1-3.0 mg/kg, especially CD8+. Both blood CD4+ and CD8+ T cells showed clonal growth by week 6 at 0.1 to 3.0 mg/kg.

Sequenced by immunoSEQ multiplex PCR; TCRdb stores in-frame clones only, minus some. The sample yields 80,000 to 85,000 clones, 86% seen once. This clone was observed a few times. Its matching antigen is unknown. The CDR3 runs 12 residues. The V and J ends lost 6 bases and 7 bases respectively, with 11 bases between them. CDR1 SGHAT and CDR2 FQNNGV come from the germline V gene. Source: CD4+ or CD8+ T cells sorted from blood, taken in a trial of the OX40 agonist ivuxolimab. This TCR was recovered from an adult with an advanced solid tumor such as melanoma, head and neck, liver or kidney cancer. V and J are TRBV11-2 and TRBJ2-3; no definite D call. The CDR3 loop reads CASSPLGNTQYF. The CDR3 coding sequence is TGTGCCAGCAGTCCCTTGGGCAATACGCAGTATTTT.